This T cell receptor beta chain appears in the sequencing data of a study of CD8+ T cells in alopecia areata. About the research overall: Oral tofacitinib, 5 to 10 mg twice daily, was given in an open-label trial. Study-level results: Lesional scalp, especially alopecia totalis/universalis, showed higher clonality than normal scalp. Resident alphabeta T-cell populations of normal skin are likewise subject to sequencing in scalp samples.

Germline V gives CDR1 SQVTM, CDR2 ANQGSEA. V dropped 1 base and J dropped 7; count of bases not matched to a gene: 6. CDR3 length: 14 amino acids. In each case, RNA was isolated and then reverse transcribed into cDNA as the sequencing template. Assay: immunoSEQ multiplex PCR; the TCRdb copy retains only in-frame clones and omits some. The top ten clones hold under 30% of a sample with 61,000 or so clones, around 97% of them seen once. Concerning this clone: Its target is not known.

The input for sequencing was CD8+ T cells sorted from blood, taken at week 0. This receptor was identified in a human donor with alopecia areata. The chain employs TRBV29-1 and TRBJ2-3, with 9 bases identical to TRBD1. CDR3 residues: CSVEGTGALNTQYF. As DNA, the CDR3 is TGCAGCGTTGAAGGGACAGGGGCCTTGAATACGCAGTATTTT.